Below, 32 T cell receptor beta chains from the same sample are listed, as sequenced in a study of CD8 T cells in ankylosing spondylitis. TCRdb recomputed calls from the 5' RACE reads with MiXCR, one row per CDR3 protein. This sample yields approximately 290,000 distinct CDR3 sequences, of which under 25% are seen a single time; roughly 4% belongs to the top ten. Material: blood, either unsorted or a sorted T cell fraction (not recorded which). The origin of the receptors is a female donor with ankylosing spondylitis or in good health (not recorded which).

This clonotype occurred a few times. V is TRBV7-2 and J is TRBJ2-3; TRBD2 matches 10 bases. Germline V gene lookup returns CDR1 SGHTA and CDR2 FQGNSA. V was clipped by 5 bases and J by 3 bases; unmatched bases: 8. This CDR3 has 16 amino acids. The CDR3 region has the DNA TGTGCCAGCAGCGCATTGTTAGCGGGAGGTACAGATACGCAGTATTTT. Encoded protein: CASSALLAGGTDTQYF.

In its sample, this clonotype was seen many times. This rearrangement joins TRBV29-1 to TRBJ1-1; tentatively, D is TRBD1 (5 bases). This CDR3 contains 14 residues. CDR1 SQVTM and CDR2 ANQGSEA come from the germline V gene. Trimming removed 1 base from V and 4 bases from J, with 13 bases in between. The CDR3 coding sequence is TGCAGCGTTGAAGGAGGGCAGGGAGGCACTGAAGCTTTCTTT. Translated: CSVEGGQGGTEAFF.

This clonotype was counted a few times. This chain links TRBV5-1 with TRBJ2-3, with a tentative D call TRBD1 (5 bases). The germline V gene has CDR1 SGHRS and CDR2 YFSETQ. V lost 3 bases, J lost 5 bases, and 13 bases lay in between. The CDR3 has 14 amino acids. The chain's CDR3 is CASSSQGTKDTQYF. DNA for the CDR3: TGCGCCAGCAGCTCGCAGGGTACGAAAGATACGCAGTATTTT.

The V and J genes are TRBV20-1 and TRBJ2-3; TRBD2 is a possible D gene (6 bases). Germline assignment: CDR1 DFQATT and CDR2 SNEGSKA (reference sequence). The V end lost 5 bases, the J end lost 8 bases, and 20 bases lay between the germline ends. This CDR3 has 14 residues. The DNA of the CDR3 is TGCAGTGCTCTATCCGGGGCTATGGGGGGTACGCAGTATTTT. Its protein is CSALSGAMGGTQYF.

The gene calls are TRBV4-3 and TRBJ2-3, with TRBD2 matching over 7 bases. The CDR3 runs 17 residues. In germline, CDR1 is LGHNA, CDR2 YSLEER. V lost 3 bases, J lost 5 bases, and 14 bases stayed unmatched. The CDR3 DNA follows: TGCGCCAGCAGCCACGTCGGGACTATGGGAGGAGGAGATACGCAGTATTTT. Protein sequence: CASSHVGTMGGGDTQYF.

CDR3 sequence reads: CASSPRAGYEQYF. CDR3 bases: TGTGCCAGCTCGCCGAGGGCCGGCTACGAGCAGTACTTC. The chain is built from TRBV18 and TRBJ2-7; D possibly corresponds to TRBD2 (5 bases). The CDR3 extends over 13 amino acids. The germline V and J ends were trimmed by 6 bases and 3 bases, with 12 bases remaining between them. Germline-derived CDR1 and CDR2 are KGHSH and LQKENI.

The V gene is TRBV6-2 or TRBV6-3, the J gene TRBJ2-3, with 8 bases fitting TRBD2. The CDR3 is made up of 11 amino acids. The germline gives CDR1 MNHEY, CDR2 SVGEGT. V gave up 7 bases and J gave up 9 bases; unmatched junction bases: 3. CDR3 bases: TGTGCCAGCACTACGGGGGGGACGCAGTATTTT. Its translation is CASTTGGTQYF.

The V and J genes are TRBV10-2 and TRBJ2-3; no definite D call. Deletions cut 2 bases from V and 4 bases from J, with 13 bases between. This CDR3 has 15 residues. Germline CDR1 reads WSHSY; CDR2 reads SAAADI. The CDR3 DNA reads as TGCGCCAGCAGTGAGCACCATCTGGGATCAGATACGCAGTATTTT. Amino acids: CASSEHHLGSDTQYF.

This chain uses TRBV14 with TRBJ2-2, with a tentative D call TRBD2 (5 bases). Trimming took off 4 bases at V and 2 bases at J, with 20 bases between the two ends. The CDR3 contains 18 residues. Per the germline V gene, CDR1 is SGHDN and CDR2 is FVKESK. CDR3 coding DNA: TGTGCCAGCAGCCTTTATCAAATTACTAGTATCAACACCGGGGAGCTGTTTTTT. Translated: CASSLYQITSINTGELFF. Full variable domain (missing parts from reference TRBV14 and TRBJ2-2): EAGVTQFPSHSVIEKGQTVTLRCDPISGHDNLYWYRRVMGKEIKFLLHFVKESKQDESGMPNNRFLAERTGGTYSTLKVQPAELEDSGVYFCASSLYQITSINTGELFFGEGSRLTVL.

CDR3 nucleotide sequence: TGTGCCACCATCTTGCCGGGGGGAGCTCCTATCTACAATGAGCAGTTCTTC. This gives the protein CATILPGGAPIYNEQFF. The chain links TRBV12-3 or TRBV12-4 to TRBJ2-1, with TRBD2 matching over 7 bases. J lost 3 bases, V lost 10 bases, and 18 bases had no gene match. CDR3 size: 17 residues.

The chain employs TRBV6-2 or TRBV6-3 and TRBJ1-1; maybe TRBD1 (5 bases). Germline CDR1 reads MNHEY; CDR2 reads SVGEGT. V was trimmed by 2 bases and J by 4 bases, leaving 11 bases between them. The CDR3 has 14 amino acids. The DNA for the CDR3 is TGTGCCAGCAGTTACGACCGGGGACGCACTGAAGCTTTCTTT. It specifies CASSYDRGRTEAFF.

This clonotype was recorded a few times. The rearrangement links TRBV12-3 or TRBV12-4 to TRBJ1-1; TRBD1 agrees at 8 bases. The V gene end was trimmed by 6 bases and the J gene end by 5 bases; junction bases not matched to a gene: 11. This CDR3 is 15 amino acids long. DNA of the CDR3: TGTGCCAGCAGACAACATACAGGGGGGAGGACTGAAGCTTTCTTT. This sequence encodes CASRQHTGGRTEAFF.

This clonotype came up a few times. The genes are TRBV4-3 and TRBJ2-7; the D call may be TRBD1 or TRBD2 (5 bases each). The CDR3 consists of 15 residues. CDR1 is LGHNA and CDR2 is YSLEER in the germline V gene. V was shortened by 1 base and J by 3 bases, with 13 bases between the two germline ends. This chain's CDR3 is CASSQGDGRGYEQYF. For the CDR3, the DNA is TGCGCCAGCAGCCAAGGGGACGGAAGGGGCTACGAGCAGTACTTC.

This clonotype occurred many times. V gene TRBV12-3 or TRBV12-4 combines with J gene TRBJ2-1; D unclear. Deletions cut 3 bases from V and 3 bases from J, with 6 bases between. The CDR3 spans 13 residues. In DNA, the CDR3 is TGTGCCAGCAGTTTTAGCAGCTACAATGAGCAGTTCTTC. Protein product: CASSFSSYNEQFF.

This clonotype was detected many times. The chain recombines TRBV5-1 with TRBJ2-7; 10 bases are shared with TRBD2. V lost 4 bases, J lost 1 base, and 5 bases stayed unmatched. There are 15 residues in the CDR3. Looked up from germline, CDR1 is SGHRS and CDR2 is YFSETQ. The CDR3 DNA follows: TGCGCCAGCAGCATCCTAGCGGGGGTTTCCTACGAGCAGTACTTC. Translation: CASSILAGVSYEQYF.

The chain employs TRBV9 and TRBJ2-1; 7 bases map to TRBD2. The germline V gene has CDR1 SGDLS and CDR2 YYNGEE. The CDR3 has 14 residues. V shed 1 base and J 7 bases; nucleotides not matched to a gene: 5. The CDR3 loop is CASSVSGTGNEQFF. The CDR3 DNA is TGTGCCAGCAGCGTAAGCGGGACGGGGAATGAGCAGTTCTTC.

CDR3 region: CASNRDGSSYEQYF. The CDR3 DNA sequence: TGTGCCAGCAACCGGGACGGGAGCTCCTACGAGCAGTACTTC. V is TRBV7-2 and J is TRBJ2-7; TRBD2 might be the D (6 bases). V was trimmed by 7 bases and J by 0 bases, leaving 13 bases between them. This CDR3 spans 14 amino acids. The germline CDR1 and CDR2 sequences are SGHTA and FQGNSA.

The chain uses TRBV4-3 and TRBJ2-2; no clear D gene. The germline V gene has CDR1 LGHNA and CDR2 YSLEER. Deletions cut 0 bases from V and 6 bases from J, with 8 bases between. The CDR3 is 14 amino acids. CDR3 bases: TGCGCCAGCAGCCAAGATCACGAGGCCGGGGAGCTGTTTTTT. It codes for CASSQDHEAGELFF.

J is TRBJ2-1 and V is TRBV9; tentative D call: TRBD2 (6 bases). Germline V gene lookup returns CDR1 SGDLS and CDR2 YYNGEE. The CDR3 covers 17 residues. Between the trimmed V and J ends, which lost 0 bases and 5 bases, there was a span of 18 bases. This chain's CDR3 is CASSVDLLSGANNEQFF. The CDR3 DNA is TGTGCCAGCAGCGTAGACCTTCTGTCGGGAGCAAACAATGAGCAGTTCTTC.

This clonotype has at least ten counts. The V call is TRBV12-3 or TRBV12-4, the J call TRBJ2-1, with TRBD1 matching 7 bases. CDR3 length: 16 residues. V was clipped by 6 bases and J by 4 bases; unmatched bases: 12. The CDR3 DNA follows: TGTGCCAGCAGATATCGACAGGGCTCACGTTACAATGAGCAGTTCTTC. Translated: CASRYRQGSRYNEQFF.

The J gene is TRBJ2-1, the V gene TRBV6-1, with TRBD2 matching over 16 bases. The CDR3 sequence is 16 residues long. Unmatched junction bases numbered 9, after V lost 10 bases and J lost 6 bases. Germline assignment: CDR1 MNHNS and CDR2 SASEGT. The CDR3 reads CATAGTSGRAGNEQFF. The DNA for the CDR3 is TGTGCCACTGCCGGGACTAGCGGGAGGGCCGGCAATGAGCAGTTCTTC.

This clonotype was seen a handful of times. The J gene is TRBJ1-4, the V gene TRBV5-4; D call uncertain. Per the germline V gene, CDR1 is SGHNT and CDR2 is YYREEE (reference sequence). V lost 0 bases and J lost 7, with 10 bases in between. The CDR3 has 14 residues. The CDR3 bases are TGTGCCAGCAGCTTGGGTAACGTTCGTGAAAAACTGTTTTTT. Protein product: CASSLGNVREKLFF.

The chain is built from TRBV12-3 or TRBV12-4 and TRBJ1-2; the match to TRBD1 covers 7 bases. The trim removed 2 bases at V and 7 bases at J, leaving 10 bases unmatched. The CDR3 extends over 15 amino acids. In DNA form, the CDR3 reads TGTGCCAGCAGTTTAAGGCGACAGGGCCCCCGTGGCTACACCTTC. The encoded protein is CASSLRRQGPRGYTF.

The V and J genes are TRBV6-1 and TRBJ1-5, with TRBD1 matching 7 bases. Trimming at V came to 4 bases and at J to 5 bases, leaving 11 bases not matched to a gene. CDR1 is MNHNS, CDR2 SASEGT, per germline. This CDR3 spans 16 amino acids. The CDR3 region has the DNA TGTGCCAGCAGTGCCCGGAGGACAGGATATGATCAGCCCCAGCATTTT. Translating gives CASSARRTGYDQPQHF.

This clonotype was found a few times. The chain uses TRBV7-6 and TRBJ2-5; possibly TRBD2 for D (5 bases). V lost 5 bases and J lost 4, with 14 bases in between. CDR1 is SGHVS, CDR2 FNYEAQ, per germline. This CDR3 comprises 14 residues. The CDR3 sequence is CASSANGGGETQYF. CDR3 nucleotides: TGTGCCAGCAGCGCAAATGGTGGAGGAGAGACCCAGTACTTC.

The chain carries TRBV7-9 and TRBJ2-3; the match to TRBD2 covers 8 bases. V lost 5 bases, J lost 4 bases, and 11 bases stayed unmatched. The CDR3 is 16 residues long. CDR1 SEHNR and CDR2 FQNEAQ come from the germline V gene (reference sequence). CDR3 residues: CASSPPGGTTPDTQYF. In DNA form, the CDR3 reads TGTGCCAGCAGCCCACCGGGGGGGACTACGCCAGATACGCAGTATTTT.

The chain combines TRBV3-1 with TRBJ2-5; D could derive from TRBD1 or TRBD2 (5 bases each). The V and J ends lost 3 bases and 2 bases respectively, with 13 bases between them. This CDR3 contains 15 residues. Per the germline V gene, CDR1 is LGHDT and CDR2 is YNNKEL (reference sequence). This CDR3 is CASSHTGRQQETQYF. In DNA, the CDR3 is TGTGCCAGCAGCCACACGGGGCGACAGCAAGAGACCCAGTACTTC.

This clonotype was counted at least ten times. The CDR3 nucleotides read TGCAGCGTTGGCTTTGGCTCCGGTTACAATGAGCAGTTCTTC. The encoded protein is CSVGFGSGYNEQFF. The genes are TRBV29-1 and TRBJ2-1; no definite D call. CDR1 SQVTM and CDR2 ANQGSEA come from the germline V gene. Trimming left V 4 bases short and J 4 bases short, with 14 bases between. CDR3 size: 14 residues.

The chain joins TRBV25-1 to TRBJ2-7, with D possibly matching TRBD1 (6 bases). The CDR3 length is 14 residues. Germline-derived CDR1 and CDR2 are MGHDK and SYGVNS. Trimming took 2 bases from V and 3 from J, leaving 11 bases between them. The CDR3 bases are TGTGCCAGCAGTGAAACAGGGTCCCTCTACGAGCAGTACTTC. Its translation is CASSETGSLYEQYF.

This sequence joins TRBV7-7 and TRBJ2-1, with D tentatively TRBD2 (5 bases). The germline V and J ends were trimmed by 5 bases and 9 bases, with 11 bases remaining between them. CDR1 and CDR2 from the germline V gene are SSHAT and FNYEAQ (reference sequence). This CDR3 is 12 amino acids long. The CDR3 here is CASSPSEGEQFF. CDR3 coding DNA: TGTGCCAGCAGCCCCTCCGAGGGTGAGCAGTTCTTC. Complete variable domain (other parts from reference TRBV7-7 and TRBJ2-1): GAGVSQSPRYKVTKRGQDVTLRCDPISSHATLYWYQQALGQGPEFLTYFNYEAQPDKSGLPSDRFSAERPEGSISTLTIQRTEQRDSAMYRCASSPSEGEQFFGPGTRLTVL.

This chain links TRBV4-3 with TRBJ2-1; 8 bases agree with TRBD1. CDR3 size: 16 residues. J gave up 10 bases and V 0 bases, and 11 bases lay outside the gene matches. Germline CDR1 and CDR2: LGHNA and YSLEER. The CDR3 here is CASSQDLLVRGPEQFF. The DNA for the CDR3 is TGCGCCAGCAGCCAAGACCTATTAGTCAGGGGGCCGGAGCAGTTCTTC.

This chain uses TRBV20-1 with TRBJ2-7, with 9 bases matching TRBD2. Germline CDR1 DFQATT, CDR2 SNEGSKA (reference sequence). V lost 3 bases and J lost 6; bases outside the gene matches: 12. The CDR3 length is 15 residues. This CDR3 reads CSARAPSAGGGEQYF. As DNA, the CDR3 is TGCAGTGCTAGGGCCCCGTCGGCGGGAGGGGGCGAGCAGTACTTC.